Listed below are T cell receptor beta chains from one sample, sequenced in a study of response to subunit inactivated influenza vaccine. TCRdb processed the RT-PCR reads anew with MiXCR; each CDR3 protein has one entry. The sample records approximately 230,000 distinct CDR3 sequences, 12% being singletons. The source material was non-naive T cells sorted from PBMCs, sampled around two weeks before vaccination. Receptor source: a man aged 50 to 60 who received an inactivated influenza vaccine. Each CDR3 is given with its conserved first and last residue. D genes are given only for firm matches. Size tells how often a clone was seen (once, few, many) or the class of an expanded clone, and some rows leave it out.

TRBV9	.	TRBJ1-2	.	CASSPDSRVDYGYTF	TGTGCCAGCAGCCCCGACTCAAGGGTAGATTATGGCTACACCTTC
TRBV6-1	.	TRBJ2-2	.	CASSVRQDVGTGELFF	TGTGCCAGCAGTGTCCGACAGGACGTGGGCACCGGGGAGCTGTTTTTT
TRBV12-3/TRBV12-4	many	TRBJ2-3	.	CASSNIGSTDTQYF	TGTGCCAGCAGTAACATAGGGAGCACAGATACGCAGTATTTT
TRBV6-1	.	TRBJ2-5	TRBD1	CASTRGQAAGETQYF	TGTGCCAGCACCAGAGGACAGGCGGCTGGAGAGACCCAGTACTTC
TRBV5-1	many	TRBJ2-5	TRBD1	CASSLQTRGRRETQYF	TGCGCCAGCAGCCTACAAACGAGGGGGCGAAGAGAGACCCAGTACTTC
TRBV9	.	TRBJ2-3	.	CASSATSGVGDTQYF	TGTGCCAGCAGCGCAACCTCAGGGGTAGGGGATACGCAGTATTTT
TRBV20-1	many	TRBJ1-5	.	CSARQINQPQHF	TGCAGTGCTAGACAGATTAATCAGCCCCAGCATTTT
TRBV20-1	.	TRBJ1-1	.	CSAPNTYREAFF	TGCAGTGCTCCTAACACGTACCGTGAAGCTTTCTTT
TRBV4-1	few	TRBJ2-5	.	CASSQGTSWETQYF	TGCGCCAGCAGCCAAGGTACCAGCTGGGAGACCCAGTACTTC
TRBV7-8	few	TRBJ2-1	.	CASSVTGGLTFRTEQFF	TGTGCCAGCAGCGTTACGGGGGGCCTGACCTTCAGGACTGAGCAGTTCTTC
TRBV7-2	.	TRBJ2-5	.	CASSLAAQPQETQYF	TGTGCCAGCAGCTTAGCGGCTCAGCCCCAAGAGACCCAGTACTTC
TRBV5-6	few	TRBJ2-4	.	CASSYRQDGAKNIQYF	TGTGCCAGCAGTTACCGACAGGACGGGGCCAAAAACATTCAGTACTTC
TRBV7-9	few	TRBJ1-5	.	CASSLAVTNQPQHF	TGTGCCAGCAGCTTAGCGGTCACCAATCAGCCCCAGCATTTT
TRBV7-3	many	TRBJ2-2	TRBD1	CASSGTANTGELFF	TGTGCCAGCAGCGGGACAGCGAACACCGGGGAGCTGTTTTTT
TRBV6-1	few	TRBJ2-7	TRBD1	CASSEQFGTGYEQYF	TGTGCCAGCAGTGAACAATTCGGGACAGGGTACGAGCAGTACTTC
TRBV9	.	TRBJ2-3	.	CASSVVGGRNTDTQYF	TGTGCCAGCAGCGTAGTAGGAGGGAGAAACACAGATACGCAGTATTTT
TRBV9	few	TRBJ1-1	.	CASSVTPGEDTEAFF	TGTGCCAGCAGCGTTACCCCCGGGGAGGACACTGAAGCTTTCTTT
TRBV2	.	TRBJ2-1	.	CASSENRRSYNEQFF	TGTGCCAGCAGTGAAAACAGGCGCTCCTACAATGAGCAGTTCTTC
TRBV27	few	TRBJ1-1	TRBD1	CASSPLFRDRVDTEAFF	TGTGCCAGCAGTCCACTATTCCGGGACAGGGTCGACACTGAAGCTTTCTTT
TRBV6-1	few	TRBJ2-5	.	CASSGGYKQETQYF	TGTGCCAGCAGTGGGGGGTACAAACAAGAGACCCAGTACTTC
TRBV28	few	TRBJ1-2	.	CASSSVAGYGYTF	TGTGCCAGCAGTTCCGTGGCAGGCTATGGCTACACCTTC
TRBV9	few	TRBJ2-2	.	CASSVGTENTGELFF	TGTGCCAGCAGCGTAGGGACAGAGAACACCGGGGAGCTGTTTTTT
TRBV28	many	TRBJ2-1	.	CASSETPNNEQFF	TGTGCCAGCTCTGAGACACCGAACAATGAGCAGTTCTTC
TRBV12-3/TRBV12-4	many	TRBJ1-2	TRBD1	CASSSQFGTANYGYTF	TGTGCCAGCAGCTCCCAGTTCGGGACAGCTAACTATGGCTACACCTTC
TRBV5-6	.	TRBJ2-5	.	CASSFRGSNWETQYF	TGTGCCAGCAGCTTCCGTGGCTCAAATTGGGAGACCCAGTACTTC
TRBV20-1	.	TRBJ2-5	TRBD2	CSARGWVAGIQETQYF	TGCAGTGCTAGAGGATGGGTAGCGGGAATTCAAGAGACCCAGTACTTC